This T cell receptor beta chain emerged from a study of shared clonotypes between healthy human individuals. Study summary: Contributing individuals were a couple of females and a few males aged 18 to 49.

Study-wide results and caveats: Generally, naive subsets came out with larger estimated richness than memory subsets.

Worth noting for this clone: Antigen: not known.

From germline, CDR1 is SGHVS and CDR2 FQNEAQ. Trimming pared 1 base from V and 2 bases from J, leaving 9 bases between. This CDR3 region has 15 residues. Some clones are missing from TCRdb's copy, which holds only in-frame ones; the method was immunoSEQ multiplex PCR. This sample carries about 1 million clones, more than 60% of them seen once, and the ten largest clones take over 1.3%. The clonotype comes from a man between 18 and 35 years old in good health. The chain couples TRBV7-8 to TRBJ1-5; unclear D gene. Source material: memory CD4+ T cells sorted from blood. Subset described: CD45RA-negative fraction. CDR3 in DNA: TGTGCCAGCAGCTTAGTGAATGGAGGCAATCAGCCCCAGCATTTT. It is translated as CASSLVNGGNQPQHF. Using reference TRBV7-8 and TRBJ1-5 for the parts outside the CDR3, the full variable domain is GAGVSQSPRYKVAKRGQDVALRCDPISGHVSLFWYQQALGQGPEFLTYFQNEAQLDKSGLPSDRFFAERPEGSVSTLKIQRTQQEDSAVYLCASSLVNGGNQPQHFGDGTRLSIL.